Sequencing of this T cell receptor (beta chain) was carried out in a study of CD8+ T cells in alopecia areata. Overall study: Twice a day, 5 to 10 mg of oral tofacitinib was administered to treated patients.

CDR1 is SGHNT, CDR2 YYREEE, per germline (reference sequence). V was cut by 3 bases and J by 1 base, with 13 bases left in between. This CDR3 region has 15 residues. General study points: Patients displayed less clarity in TCR sharing than mice, a finding possibly related to HLA. For lesional scalp, especially alopecia totalis/universalis, clonality was higher than in normal scalp.

TCR sequencing used cDNA made by reverse transcription of extracted RNA. The method was immunoSEQ multiplex PCR; TCRdb's version includes in-frame clones alone and lacks a portion of them. The profile covers hundreds of thousands of clones, with 60% appearing a single time and roughly 0.93% taken by the ten largest. The treatment denotes: oral pan-JAK inhibitor, 5-10 mg twice daily. Concerning this clone: What it recognizes is unknown.

Sequenced material: CD4+ T cells sorted from blood, taken around week 54, from a patient treated with tofacitinib. The chain is built from TRBV5-4 and TRBJ2-5; D is perhaps TRBD2 (5 bases). This receptor was obtained from a human donor with alopecia areata. The CDR3 DNA reads TGTGCCAGCAGCTCCGGAGGACTCACCCAAGAGACCCAGTACTTC. Encoded protein: CASSSGGLTQETQYF.